This T cell receptor beta chain was captured in a study of human T cells and chemical hapten exposure. At the level of the study: Diagnoses of alopecia areata, totalis or universalis occurred in mostly female patients.

Overall study findings and caveats: Healthy people's immune response may differ from that of the donors, who had alopecia. TCRs exceeding a frequency of 1 in 1000 stayed unchanged under DPC sensitization.

The time point denotes: patch test 3, about 24 weeks after DPC sensitization. Treatment indicated: therapeutic diphenylcyclopropenone sensitization with weekly scalp DPC. Unfractionated whole blood was the source of the extracted total RNA. Germline assignment: CDR1 SEHNR and CDR2 FQNEAQ (reference sequence). The CDR3 runs 14 residues. Trimming removed 5 bases from V and 2 bases from J; junction bases left unmatched: 2. On this clonotype itself: What it binds is not known.

TCRdb ran MiXCR on the RACE reads and lists one entry per CDR3 protein. Of about 84,000 distinct CDR3 sequences listed, 9.5% to 14% are singletons. V and J are TRBV7-9 and TRBJ2-3, with 9 bases matching TRBD2. The clonotype was recovered from a woman in her forties or fifties with alopecia areata. Some clones in this sample may be carry-over from other donors' samples. Sequencing was performed on whole blood, taken in connection with sensitization to the hapten diphenylcyclopropenone (DPC). Written as DNA, the CDR3 is TGTGCCAGCAGCGGCGGGAGGGACACAGATACGCAGTATTTT. Its translation: CASSGGRDTDTQYF.